A selection of T cell receptor beta chains follows, all from one sample in a study of T cells in narcolepsy. Data came from immunoSEQ multiplex PCR; TCRdb stores just in-frame clones and leaves some out. Among tens of thousands of clones listed, 79% were seen once. The specimen was memory (CD45RA-) CD4+ T cells from blood. The receptor source for this set is a human donor in good health. CDR3s include the opening cysteine and the closing phenylalanine or tryptophan. D genes are given only for firm matches. Expanded clones are given a class, and other clones once, few, many or no size at all.

d_call: -
clone_size: -
v_call: TRBV12-2
j_call: TRBJ1-2
cdr3_aa: CASRLETGLENGYTF
cdr3_nt: TGTGCAAGTCGCTTGGAAACAGGGTTGGAGAATGGCTACACCTTC

d_call: TRBD1
clone_size: -
v_call: TRBV5-6
j_call: TRBJ2-7
cdr3_aa: CASSRQGRTYEQYF
cdr3_nt: TGTGCCAGCAGCCGACAGGGCAGGACCTACGAGCAGTACTTC

d_call: -
clone_size: -
v_call: TRBV6-6
j_call: TRBJ2-1
cdr3_aa: CASSYDGRGIEQFF
cdr3_nt: TGTGCCAGCAGTTACGACGGGAGAGGGATTGAGCAGTTCTTC

d_call: TRBD1
clone_size: -
v_call: TRBV7-9
j_call: TRBJ2-6
cdr3_aa: CASSLASPRGLGANVLTF
cdr3_nt: TGTGCCAGCAGCTTAGCGAGTCCTAGGGGGCTTGGGGCCAACGTCCTGACTTTC

d_call: -
clone_size: few
v_call: TRBV2
j_call: TRBJ2-1
cdr3_aa: CASSYNLPGPPNEQFF
cdr3_nt: TGTGCCAGCAGTTACAACCTCCCGGGACCACCGAATGAGCAGTTCTTC

d_call: -
clone_size: -
v_call: TRBV6-8
j_call: TRBJ2-4
cdr3_aa: CASRNRVAKNIQYF
cdr3_nt: TGTGCCAGCAGAAACAGGGTAGCCAAAAACATTCAGTACTTC

d_call: -
clone_size: -
v_call: TRBV6-6
j_call: TRBJ1-6
cdr3_aa: CASKSVSNSPLHF
cdr3_nt: TGTGCCAGCAAATCAGTTTCTAATTCACCCCTCCACTTT

d_call: TRBD2
clone_size: -
v_call: TRBV7-9
j_call: TRBJ2-5
cdr3_aa: CASSRAGGGAETQYF
cdr3_nt: TGTGCCAGCAGCCGAGCCGGCGGGGGGGCGGAGACCCAGTACTTC

d_call: -
clone_size: -
v_call: TRBV7-6
j_call: TRBJ2-1
cdr3_aa: CASSFFYNEQFF
cdr3_nt: TGTGCCAGCAGCTTTTTTTACAATGAGCAGTTCTTC

d_call: -
clone_size: -
v_call: TRBV5-5
j_call: TRBJ2-3
cdr3_aa: CASRGPISTDTQYF
cdr3_nt: TGTGCCAGCAGAGGTCCTATTAGCACAGATACGCAGTATTTT

d_call: -
clone_size: -
v_call: TRBV27
j_call: TRBJ1-5
cdr3_aa: CASRPTGAVNSNQPQHF
cdr3_nt: TGTGCCAGCAGACCGACCGGGGCAGTGAATAGCAATCAGCCCCAGCATTTT

d_call: -
clone_size: -
v_call: TRBV28
j_call: TRBJ1-2
cdr3_aa: CASTTQGSRRYGYTF
cdr3_nt: TGTGCCAGCACTACTCAAGGGAGTCGTAGATATGGCTACACCTTC

d_call: -
clone_size: -
v_call: TRBV5-1
j_call: TRBJ1-4
cdr3_aa: CASTRGGGDEKLFF
cdr3_nt: TGCGCCAGCACCCGCGGGGGGGGCGATGAAAAACTGTTTTTT

d_call: -
clone_size: -
v_call: TRBV7-9
j_call: TRBJ1-6
cdr3_aa: CASSLNRDDSPLHF
cdr3_nt: TGTGCCAGCAGCTTAAATCGGGACGATTCACCCCTCCACTTT

d_call: -
clone_size: -
v_call: TRBV9
j_call: TRBJ1-6
cdr3_aa: CASSVGWSYNSPLHF
cdr3_nt: TGTGCCAGCAGCGTCGGCTGGTCCTATAATTCACCCCTCCACTTT

d_call: -
clone_size: -
v_call: TRBV20-1
j_call: TRBJ2-7
cdr3_aa: CSASGLYEQYF
cdr3_nt: TGCAGTGCTAGTGGCCTCTACGAGCAGTACTTC

d_call: TRBD2
clone_size: -
v_call: TRBV7-3
j_call: TRBJ2-3
cdr3_aa: CASSSGLAGVTDTQYF
cdr3_nt: TGTGCCAGCAGCTCAGGACTAGCGGGAGTGACAGATACGCAGTATTTT

d_call: -
clone_size: -
v_call: TRBV7-2
j_call: TRBJ1-2
cdr3_aa: CASSPPGYGYTF
cdr3_nt: TGTGCCAGCAGCCCCCCAGGCTATGGCTACACCTTC

d_call: -
clone_size: -
v_call: TRBV5-5
j_call: TRBJ2-3
cdr3_aa: CASSLGVGGTDTQYF
cdr3_nt: TGTGCCAGCAGCTTGGGCGTTGGAGGCACAGATACGCAGTATTTT

d_call: -
clone_size: -
v_call: TRBV7-3
j_call: TRBJ2-3
cdr3_aa: CASSQRITDTQYF
cdr3_nt: TGTGCCAGCAGCCAAAGGATCACAGATACGCAGTATTTT

d_call: TRBD1
clone_size: few
v_call: TRBV5-1
j_call: TRBJ1-4
cdr3_aa: CASSSGQSNEKLFF
cdr3_nt: TGCGCCAGCAGCTCGGGACAGTCGAATGAAAAACTGTTTTTT

d_call: TRBD2
clone_size: -
v_call: TRBV7-9
j_call: TRBJ2-7
cdr3_aa: CASSYWTSASEQYF
cdr3_nt: TGTGCCAGCAGCTACTGGACTAGCGCCTCCGAGCAGTACTTC

d_call: -
clone_size: -
v_call: TRBV19
j_call: TRBJ1-5
cdr3_aa: CASRRGEGGNQPQHF
cdr3_nt: TGTGCCAGTAGGAGGGGGGAGGGAGGCAATCAGCCCCAGCATTTT

d_call: -
clone_size: -
v_call: TRBV7-2
j_call: TRBJ2-3
cdr3_aa: CASSAQGKDTQYF
cdr3_nt: TGTGCCAGCAGCGCGCAGGGCAAAGATACGCAGTATTTT

d_call: -
clone_size: -
v_call: TRBV5-1
j_call: TRBJ2-3
cdr3_aa: CASSFSRGGTDTQYF
cdr3_nt: TGCGCCAGCAGCTTTTCCAGGGGGGGCACAGATACGCAGTATTTT

d_call: -
clone_size: few
v_call: TRBV6-4
j_call: TRBJ2-4
cdr3_aa: CASSDDRRGIQYF
cdr3_nt: TGTGCCAGCAGTGACGACAGGCGGGGCATTCAGTACTTC

d_call: -
clone_size: few
v_call: TRBV10-1
j_call: TRBJ2-3
cdr3_aa: CASSDAGVGDTQYF
cdr3_nt: TGCGCCAGCAGCGACGCAGGGGTTGGAGATACGCAGTATTTT

d_call: TRBD1
clone_size: -
v_call: TRBV4-2
j_call: TRBJ1-1
cdr3_aa: CASSHTGDNTEAFF
cdr3_nt: TGTGCCAGCAGCCACACAGGGGACAACACTGAAGCTTTCTTT

d_call: -
clone_size: -
v_call: TRBV7-9
j_call: TRBJ1-1
cdr3_aa: CASSLDMNTEAFF
cdr3_nt: TGTGCCAGCAGCTTAGATATGAACACTGAAGCTTTCTTT

d_call: TRBD1
clone_size: -
v_call: TRBV2
j_call: TRBJ1-1
cdr3_aa: CASRPRTGRTEAFF
cdr3_nt: TGTGCCAGCAGGCCCCGGACAGGGCGCACTGAAGCTTTCTTT

d_call: -
clone_size: -
v_call: TRBV2
j_call: TRBJ2-7
cdr3_aa: CASTPRGSEQYF
cdr3_nt: TGTGCCAGCACCCCTCGGGGTTCCGAGCAGTACTTC

d_call: TRBD1
clone_size: -
v_call: TRBV29-1
j_call: TRBJ1-2
cdr3_aa: CSVDHRGYYGYTF
cdr3_nt: TGCAGCGTTGACCACAGGGGGTACTATGGCTACACCTTC